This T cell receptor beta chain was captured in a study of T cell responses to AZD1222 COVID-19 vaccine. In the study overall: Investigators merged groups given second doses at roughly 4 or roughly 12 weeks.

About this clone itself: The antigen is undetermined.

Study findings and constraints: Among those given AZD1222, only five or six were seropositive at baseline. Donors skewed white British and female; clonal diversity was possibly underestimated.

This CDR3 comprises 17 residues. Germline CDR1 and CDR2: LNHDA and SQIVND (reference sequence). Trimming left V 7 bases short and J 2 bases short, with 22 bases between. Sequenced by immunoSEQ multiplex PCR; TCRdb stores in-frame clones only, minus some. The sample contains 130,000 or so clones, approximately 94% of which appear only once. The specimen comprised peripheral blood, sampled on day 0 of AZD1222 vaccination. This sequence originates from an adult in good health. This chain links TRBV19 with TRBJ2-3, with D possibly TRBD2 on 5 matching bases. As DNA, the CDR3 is TGTGCCAGTACCCCCAGATTTGGCGACGGGAACACAGATACGCAGTATTTT. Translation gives CASTPRFGDGNTDTQYF.